The 28 T cell receptor beta chains below come from one sample, sequenced in a study of T cell repertoires in cytomegalovirus infection. One entry per CDR3 protein, called by TCRdb with MiXCR from the reads. The sample records more than 200,000 distinct CDR3 sequences, roughly 10% being singletons. The sample was PBMCs. The receptors here all came from a human donor in good health (CMV status not recorded). Some clones in this sample may be carry-over from other donors' samples.

This clonotype appeared a few times. This CDR3 reads CASSLGQGHNSPLHF. CDR3 DNA: TGTGCCAGCAGTTTAGGGCAGGGTCATAATTCACCCCTCCACTTT. The chain combines TRBV12-3 or TRBV12-4 with TRBJ1-6; D may be TRBD1 (5 bases). V was trimmed by 1 base and J by 5 bases, leaving 9 bases between them. The length of the CDR3 is 15 residues.

The chain employs TRBV18 and TRBJ1-1; D gene ambiguous. In germline, CDR1 is KGHSH, CDR2 LQKENI. The length of the CDR3 is 12 residues. V dropped 1 base and J dropped 11 bases, with 11 bases sitting between them. The CDR3 region is CASSPRGSEAFF. Here the CDR3 DNA reads TGTGCCAGCTCACCACGAGGGTCGGAGGCTTTCTTT.

This clonotype was seen more than once but under ten times. The junction and the germline gene differ at one end; a read error may be behind it. This chain joins TRBV7-8 and TRBJ2-1, with D perhaps TRBD1 (6 bases). From germline, CDR1 is SGHVS and CDR2 FQNEAQ. The CDR3 runs 12 residues. CDR3 sequence: CANSLGAFEQFF. The CDR3 DNA follows: TGTGCCAACAGCTTGGGGGCCTTTGAGCAGTTCTTC.

This clonotype was recorded a few times. The chain employs TRBV5-1 and TRBJ1-6; 7 bases match TRBD1. With 4 bases clipped from V and 7 bases from J, the junction kept 11 bases outside the gene matches. The CDR3 is 16 amino acids. The germline gives CDR1 SGHRS, CDR2 YFSETQ. The CDR3 DNA follows: TGCGCCAGCAGCCCCGGCGGGACAGCTTTAAATTCACCCCTCCACTTT. Translating it yields CASSPGGTALNSPLHF.

The sample holds many counts of this clonotype. The chain carries TRBV7-2 and TRBJ2-7; tentative D call: TRBD1 (5 bases). Germline CDR1 and CDR2: SGHTA and FQGNSA. The germline V and J ends were trimmed by 1 base and 6 bases, with 13 bases remaining between them. The CDR3 is 14 residues long. The CDR3 reads CASSLGRASLEQYF. The CDR3 nucleotides are TGTGCCAGCAGCTTAGGCAGGGCGTCACTCGAGCAGTACTTC.

There are a few counts of this clonotype. The CDR3 here is CASSLYGSGANVLTF. DNA of the CDR3: TGTGCCAGCAGCTTGTACGGGTCTGGGGCCAACGTCCTGACTTTC. This chain links TRBV5-5 with TRBJ2-6; D unresolved. The CDR3 is 15 residues long. Trimming cost V 1 base and J 1 base, with 6 bases left between them. Germline CDR1 and CDR2: SGHKS and YYEKEE (reference sequence).

This clonotype came up many times. This chain joins TRBV19 and TRBJ1-1; D is undetermined. Germline CDR1 reads LNHDA; CDR2 reads SQIVND (reference sequence). This CDR3 spans 12 amino acids. V shed 7 bases and J shed 2 bases, with 8 bases lying between them. The CDR3 DNA sequence: TGTGCCAGTACCCAGGCAAACACTGAAGCTTTCTTT. Translation: CASTQANTEAFF.

The sample holds many counts of this clonotype. The J gene is TRBJ1-5, the V gene TRBV7-2; 8 bases match TRBD1. The CDR3 spans 15 residues. J was trimmed by 7 bases and V by 4 bases; bases with no gene match: 9. Per the germline V gene, CDR1 is SGHTA and CDR2 is FQGNSA. The CDR3 DNA reads TGTGCCAGCAGCTATCGACAGGGGTTGTGGCAGCCCCAGCATTTT. This encodes CASSYRQGLWQPQHF. The full variable domain, completed using reference TRBV7-2 and TRBJ1-5, is GAGVSQSPSNKVTEKGKDVELRCDPISGHTALYWYRQSLGQGLEFLIYFQGNSAPDKSGLPSDRFSAERTGGSVSTLTIQRTQQEDSAVYLCASSYRQGLWQPQHFGDGTRLSIL.

There are many counts of this clonotype. The chain employs TRBV7-6 and TRBJ1-1, with 7 bases aligning to TRBD1. The CDR3 is 15 residues long. Trimming removed 5 bases from V and 1 base from J; junction bases left unmatched: 7. Germline V CDR1 and CDR2: SGHVS, FNYEAQ. The CDR3 here is CASSKIQGKNTEAFF. CDR3 sequence (DNA): TGTGCCAGCAGCAAAATACAGGGGAAGAACACTGAAGCTTTCTTT.

The V call is TRBV19, the J call TRBJ2-1; tentatively, D is TRBD1 or TRBD2 (5 bases each). The V gene's germline CDR1 is LNHDA and CDR2 SQIVND (reference sequence). Between the trimmed V and J ends, which lost 4 bases and 13 bases, there was a span of 17 bases. The CDR3 covers 13 residues. The CDR3 loop reads CASSNDWGTLQFF. The CDR3 nucleotides read TGTGCCAGTAGTAACGATTGGGGGACCTTACAGTTCTTC.

This clonotype was recorded many times. This sequence joins TRBV7-2 and TRBJ2-1; D unclear. The germline V and J ends were trimmed by 5 bases and 0 bases, with 8 bases remaining between them. The germline V gene encodes CDR1 SGHTA and CDR2 FQGNSA. This CDR3 is built from 14 residues. CDR3 sequence reads: CASSQLLSYNEQFF. For the CDR3, the DNA is TGTGCCAGCAGCCAACTCCTCTCCTACAATGAGCAGTTCTTC.

The rearrangement joins TRBV29-1 to TRBJ2-7, with 8 bases identical to TRBD1. This CDR3 is 14 amino acids long. Trimming cost V 5 bases and J 1 base; bases outside gene matches: 7. Germline lookup yields CDR1 SQVTM and CDR2 ANQGSEA. The CDR3 sequence is CSVLGQGRSYEQYF. CDR3 coding DNA: TGCAGCGTTCTCGGACAGGGACGATCCTACGAGCAGTACTTC.

This clonotype was seen many times. This rearrangement joins TRBV7-8 to TRBJ2-7, with D unresolved. CDR1 is SGHVS and CDR2 is FQNEAQ in the germline V gene. Trimming removed 0 bases at V and 6 bases at J, with 6 bases between. The CDR3 consists of 12 residues. The CDR3: CASSLAFPEQYF. The CDR3 nucleotides read TGTGCCAGCAGCTTAGCATTTCCCGAGCAGTACTTC.

This clonotype was seen ten or more times. The chain is built from TRBV7-2 and TRBJ2-7, with D tentatively TRBD1 or TRBD2 (5 bases each). There are 17 residues in the CDR3. V was cut by 3 bases and J by 3 bases, with 21 bases left in between. Germline lookup yields CDR1 SGHTA and CDR2 FQGNSA. This CDR3 is CASSFSVVPGTLYEQYF. The CDR3, as DNA: TGTGCCAGCAGCTTCTCGGTGGTCCCCGGGACCCTCTACGAGCAGTACTTC.

The genes are TRBV28 and TRBJ2-7, with a possible D match to TRBD2 (5 bases). The length of the CDR3 is 12 residues. V lost 5 bases, J lost 7 bases, and 12 bases lay in between. Germline values: CDR1 MDHEN, CDR2 SYDVKM. For the CDR3, the DNA is TGTGCCAGCAGTCTTGAACCGGGAGAGCAGTACTTC. Translated, it gives CASSLEPGEQYF.

The J gene is TRBJ2-7, the V gene TRBV11-1, with D unclear. The germline V gene encodes CDR1 SGHAT and CDR2 FQDESV (reference sequence). V shed 1 base and J shed 2 bases, with 9 bases lying between them. CDR3 length: 14 residues. CDR3: CASSLVSVTYEQYF. DNA of the CDR3: TGTGCCAGCAGCTTAGTTTCAGTCACCTACGAGCAGTACTTC.

This clonotype was counted ten times or more. The chain couples TRBV6-2 or TRBV6-3 to TRBJ1-1, with D unclear. V was cut by 0 bases and J by 4 bases, with 15 bases left in between. Germline CDR1 reads MNHEY; CDR2 reads SVGEGT. The CDR3 totals 16 residues. The CDR3 sequence is CASSYSKSDISTEAFF. The DNA of the CDR3 is TGTGCCAGCAGTTACTCGAAATCCGACATCTCCACTGAAGCTTTCTTT.

This chain uses TRBV20-1 with TRBJ2-3; D may be TRBD2 (6 bases). CDR3 length: 16 amino acids. The V and J ends lost 2 bases and 2 bases respectively, with 17 bases between them. CDR1 DFQATT and CDR2 SNEGSKA come from the germline V gene (reference sequence). CDR3 amino acids: CSARTQNSGHTDTQYF. In nucleotides, the CDR3 is TGCAGTGCTAGAACTCAAAATAGCGGACACACAGATACGCAGTATTTT.

The chain combines TRBV20-1 with TRBJ2-1; D not resolved. The CDR3 has 11 residues. Trimming took off 3 bases at V and 5 bases at J, with 5 bases between the two ends. Germline V gene lookup returns CDR1 DFQATT and CDR2 SNEGSKA (reference sequence). The CDR3 spells CSASENNEQFF. The CDR3 nucleotides are TGCAGTGCTAGTGAGAACAATGAGCAGTTCTTC.

This clonotype was seen a few times. The V call is TRBV20-1, the J call TRBJ2-1; 12 nucleotides match TRBD2. The V segment lost 5 bases and the J segment 4 bases; nucleotides outside the gene matches: 6. Germline V gene lookup returns CDR1 DFQATT and CDR2 SNEGSKA (reference sequence). This CDR3 comprises 15 residues. Here the CDR3 reads CSAVGGLAGYNEQFF. The CDR3 DNA sequence: TGCAGTGCTGTGGGGGGACTAGCGGGTTACAATGAGCAGTTCTTC.

V and J are TRBV7-3 and TRBJ2-2, with 8 bases identical to TRBD1. The CDR3 totals 14 residues. With V trimmed by 4 bases and J by 7 bases, 5 bases remained unmatched. The germline CDR1 and CDR2 sequences are SGHTA and FQGTGA. This CDR3 is CASSSDRGNGELFF. CDR3 in DNA: TGTGCCAGCAGCTCCGACAGGGGAAACGGGGAGCTGTTTTTT.

Comment on this clonotype: A much larger clone sits a single nucleotide away, making a read error possible. This chain joins TRBV6-1 and TRBJ1-2, with 7 bases that match TRBD1. Germline V gene sequence: CDR1 MNHNS, CDR2 SASEGT. Trimming removed 6 bases from V and 4 bases from J; junction bases left unmatched: 2. This CDR3 comprises 12 residues. The CDR3 sequence: CASRGTAYGYTF. For the CDR3, the DNA is TGTGCCAGCAGAGGGACAGCCTATGGCTACACCTTC.

The chain's CDR3 is CASSDRTSGSGNEQFF. Written as DNA, the CDR3 is TGTGCCAGCAGTGATAGGACTAGCGGGTCAGGCAATGAGCAGTTCTTC. The J gene is TRBJ2-1, the V gene TRBV2, with 11 positions matching TRBD2. The CDR3 spans 16 residues. Germline V gene data show CDR1 as SNHLY and CDR2 as FYNNEI. The V and J ends lost 3 bases and 6 bases, in that order; junction bases with no gene match: 7.

This clonotype appeared many times. The chain recombines TRBV7-8 with TRBJ1-1; 7 bases match TRBD1. J gave up 5 bases and V 6 bases, and 6 bases lay outside the gene matches. The CDR3 has 13 residues. CDR1 is SGHVS and CDR2 is FQNEAQ in the germline V gene. CDR3 DNA: TGTGCCAGCAGATTCACGACAGGGACTGAAGCTTTCTTT. Its protein is CASRFTTGTEAFF.

This clonotype was observed at least ten times. This chain joins TRBV7-2 and TRBJ1-5; D remains ambiguous. The germline CDR1 and CDR2 sequences are SGHTA and FQGNSA. The CDR3 extends over 12 amino acids. The V end lost 4 bases, the J end lost 10 bases, and 11 bases lay between the germline ends. DNA for the CDR3: TGTGCCAGCAGCTCCTCCAATCGACCCCAGCATTTT. Protein: CASSSSNRPQHF.

This clonotype was recorded many times. The rearrangement links TRBV10-3 to TRBJ2-4, with 15 bases matching TRBD2. Germline values: CDR1 ENHRY, CDR2 SYGVKD. The J segment lost 9 bases and the V segment lost 5 bases, leaving 8 bases of the junction unmatched. This CDR3 has 16 residues. The DNA for the CDR3 is TGTGCCATCAGTCCCGGGACTAGCGGGGGGACTGGCATTCAGTACTTC. Translated, it gives CAISPGTSGGTGIQYF.

At least ten counts were recorded for this clonotype. This chain connects TRBV7-2 to TRBJ1-4, with 8 nucleotides matching TRBD1. V trimming: 5 bases; J trimming: 7 bases; junction bases outside the gene matches: 6. This CDR3 has 14 residues. Germline loops: CDR1 SGHTA, CDR2 FQGNSA. The CDR3 DNA reads as TGTGCCAGCAGCCCCAGGGGGCATGGTGAAAAACTGTTTTTT. It yields the protein CASSPRGHGEKLFF.

The chain couples TRBV9 to TRBJ2-5, with 8 bases that match TRBD1. The CDR3 has 14 amino acids. With V trimmed by 4 bases and J by 4 bases, 6 bases remained unmatched. CDR1 is SGDLS, CDR2 YYNGEE, per germline. In DNA form, the CDR3 reads TGTGCCAGCAGCCCTCAGACAGGGGCAGAGACCCAGTACTTC. It is translated as CASSPQTGAETQYF.